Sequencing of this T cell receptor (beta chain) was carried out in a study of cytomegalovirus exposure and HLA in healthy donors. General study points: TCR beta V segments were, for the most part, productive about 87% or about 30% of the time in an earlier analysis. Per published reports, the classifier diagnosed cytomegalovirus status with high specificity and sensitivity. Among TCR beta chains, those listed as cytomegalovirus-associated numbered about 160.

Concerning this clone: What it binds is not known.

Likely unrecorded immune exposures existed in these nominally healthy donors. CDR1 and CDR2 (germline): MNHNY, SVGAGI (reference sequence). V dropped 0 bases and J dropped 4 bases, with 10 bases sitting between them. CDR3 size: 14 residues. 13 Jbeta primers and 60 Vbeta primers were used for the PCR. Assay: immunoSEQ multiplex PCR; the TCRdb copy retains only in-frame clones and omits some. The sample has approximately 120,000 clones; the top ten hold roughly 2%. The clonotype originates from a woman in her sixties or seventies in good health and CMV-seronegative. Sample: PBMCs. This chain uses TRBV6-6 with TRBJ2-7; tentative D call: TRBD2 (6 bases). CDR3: CASSYSLALYEQYF. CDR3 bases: TGTGCCAGCAGTTACTCCCTAGCGCTGTACGAGCAGTACTTC.